These 4 T cell receptor beta chains originate from one sample sequenced in a study of CD8 T cells in Susac syndrome. With random hexamers, roughly 0.5 to 1 ug RNA was reverse transcribed. TCRdb re-called the immunoSEQ multiplex PCR reads with MiXCR, one entry per CDR3 protein. In the table there are about 130,000 distinct CDR3 sequences, about 93% of which are singletons. Sample: CD8+ T cells from PBMCs. These receptor sequences come from a human donor with Susac syndrome.

V is TRBV11-1 and J is TRBJ2-7, with TRBD2 matching 11 bases. Germline V gene sequence: CDR1 SGHAT, CDR2 FQDESV (reference sequence). The CDR3 contains 14 residues. V dropped 4 bases and J dropped 7; count of bases not matched to a gene: 6. The DNA of the CDR3 is TGTGCCAGCAGCTCGCCGGGACTAGCGGATGAGCAGTACTTC. Translation gives CASSSPGLADEQYF.

The chain uses TRBV7-9 and TRBJ1-2; D is possibly TRBD1 (5 bases). CDR1 SEHNR and CDR2 FQNEAQ come from the germline V gene (reference sequence). The V end lost 0 bases, the J end lost 3 bases, and 8 bases lay between the germline ends. The length of the CDR3 is 14 residues. CDR3: CASSLARGDYGYTF. Here the CDR3 DNA reads TGTGCCAGCAGCTTAGCGCGGGGGGACTATGGCTACACCTTC. Complete variable domain (other parts from reference TRBV7-9 and TRBJ1-2): DTGVSQNPRHKITKRGQNVTFRCDPISEHNRLYWYRQTLGQGPEFLTYFQNEAQLEKSRLLSDRFSAERPKGSFSTLEIQRTEQGDSAMYLCASSLARGDYGYTFGSGTRLTVV.

This chain links TRBV15 with TRBJ2-7; D might be TRBD1 or TRBD2, each matching 5 bases. Germline CDR1 is LNHNV and CDR2 is YYDKDF (reference sequence). The CDR3 runs to 17 residues. Deletions cut 0 bases from V and 0 bases from J, with 15 bases between. The CDR3 DNA sequence: TGTGCCACCAGCAGAGATCAGGGCGGGTTGAACTCCTACGAGCAGTACTTC. This encodes CATSRDQGGLNSYEQYF. Variable domain in full (rest from reference TRBV15 and TRBJ2-7): DAMVIQNPRYQVTQFGKPVTLSCSQTLNHNVMYWYQQKSSQAPKLLFHYYDKDFNNEADTPDNFQSRRPNTSFCFLDIRSPGLGDTAMYLCATSRDQGGLNSYEQYFGPGTRLTVT.

The chain recombines TRBV9 with TRBJ2-5, with D perhaps given as TRBD1 or TRBD2 (5 bases each). This CDR3 is 16 amino acids long. V was pared by 2 bases and J by 4 bases, with 18 bases between. CDR1 is SGDLS and CDR2 is YYNGEE in the germline V gene. Written as DNA, the CDR3 is TGTGCCAGCAGCGTTGGTTGGGACGAACTAGGAGAGACCCAGTACTTC. Translation gives CASSVGWDELGETQYF.